The source of this TCR beta chain is a study of human T cells and chemical hapten exposure (dated by TCRdb to the early 2020s). Study-wide context: For sensitization, 2% DPC in acetone was applied to a 2 cm by 2 cm area of upper inner arm skin. Patients additionally received weekly therapeutic DPC doses to the scalp throughout the approximately 22-week study period. Patch testing on the upper back used Finn chambers containing 0.01% DPC, with scoring done after 6 days according to International Contact Dermatitis Research Group standards. Most of the patients in the cohort were female, and the cohort covered alopecia areata with under or over 50% scalp involvement, alopecia totalis and alopecia universalis. The libraries were sequenced as a pool, and the TCR yield per sample differed mostly because of small variations in library volumes within the pool. This study followed changes in the peripheral blood TCR repertoire in vivo during primary and secondary sensitization of alopecia patients to the hapten diphenylcyclopropenone (DPC). Blood samples were taken from patients before sensitization (week 0) and then at 2, 6 and about 24 weeks after DPC sensitization. Around 29 alopecia patients provided blood for TCR sequencing at one to four time points (pre-sensitization, 2, 6 and 24 weeks). General findings and caveats noted by the study authors: Compared with pre-sensitization or healthy control sets, expanded TCRs formed significantly more large CDR3 similarity clusters, which is consistent with antigen-driven responses. All patients had alopecia, a presumed autoimmune disease, so their immune response might differ from that of healthy individuals. Patch test score was positively correlated with the number of PT1 expanded TCRs, with significance at thresholds 8, 16 and 32 but not at 4. Repeated subsampling changed both the strength of the expansion versus patch-test correlation and the threshold at which that correlation became significant. No change with DPC sensitization was found in the number of TCRs above 1 in 1000 frequency, and no evidence of global repertoire structure alterations was found.

This clonotype was detected only once. Its binding antigen is unknown. No base-level quality is on record; no much larger clone is a single base apart. A single read counts as weak evidence. Libraries were constructed by RACE. The sequencer was a NextSeq 500. During library preparation, unique molecular identifiers were attached to individual cDNA molecules so that TCRs could be counted quantitatively and reproducibly. Each blood RNA sample was used to sequence both TCR alpha and TCR beta chains. As for the original processing: A median of approximately 100,000 TCRs per sample was observed, with a range of 23,224 to 690,600. The Decombinator software suite was used to annotate V, J and CDR3 in the TCR reads. For PS versus PT1 abundance plots, all samples were subsampled to the same number of TCRs (28,000). Expanded TCRs were defined as absent before sensitization and observed at least eight times at the 2-week time point. TCRdb applied fastp at Q25 and MiXCR to the public reads, then kept only in-frame beta chains. Each CDR3 protein gets just one entry, which takes the most common genes and DNA from the rows behind it. In this record, the V and J calls reflect TCRdb's handling and not the investigators' own analysis. Counted in this sample were roughly 120,000 distinct CDR3 sequences; approximately 15% of them appeared once. The ten largest clones take up around 2.7% of the sample.

Interpreted using the paper, the time point label stands for: pre-sensitization, week 0. In light of the paper, this sample's treatment or condition label describes: therapeutic diphenylcyclopropenone sensitization with weekly scalp DPC. At each patch-test visit, blood was drawn before the patch test was applied. Eligible patients were aged 18 to 70, diagnosed with alopecia, deemed suitable for DPC therapy, and excluded if pregnant. Total RNA was extracted from unfractionated whole blood collected in Tempus Blood RNA tubes. The sequence derives from a woman aged 18-35 years with alopecia areata. Some clones in this sample may be carry-over from other donors' samples. Here the sequenced sample was whole blood, taken in connection with sensitization to the hapten diphenylcyclopropenone (DPC).

The CDR3 region: CASSHPGQGGNEQFF. The nucleotides read TGCGCCAGCAGCCATCCGGGACAGGGGGGTAATGAGCAGTTCTTC. In this chain, TRBV4-3 is recombined with TRBJ2-1, with 11 central nucleotides matching TRBD1. V is trimmed back by 3 bases and J by 7 bases, and the junction contains 5 bases that no gene match accounts for. The CDR3 spans 15 residues, from the cysteine through the phenylalanine. The kept DNA is CDR3 alone, 45 bases in frame from the first base. The germline V gene gives CDR1 as LGHNA and CDR2 as YSLEER.